This T cell receptor (beta chain) emerged from a study of blood T cell repertoires in COVID-19. Background on the study: Samples representing acute and convalescent COVID-19 were sourced from the United States, Italy and Spain. T cells, B-cell-depleted T cells, or PBMCs supplied cDNA or gDNA.

Authors' methods: From reference gene primer amplification, estimates of nucleated cell counts were derived. The method was immunoSEQ multiplex PCR; TCRdb's version includes in-frame clones alone and lacks a portion of them. V, J and clone size are taken as reported in that table, and D and trimming were inferred from the DNA itself. In the table there are about 270,000 clones, around 81% of which are singletons. Germline V lookup: CDR1 SGHRS, CDR2 YFSETQ. The CDR3 is 17 residues long. Trimming took 0 bases from V and 4 from J; bases not matched to a gene: 7. This clone was found a few times. The rearrangement joins TRBV5-1 to TRBJ2-1; 10 bases match TRBD2. This TCR derives from a woman aged 50 to 65 with active or convalescent COVID-19. What was sequenced was peripheral blood. The CDR3 nucleotides are TGCGCCAGCAGCTTGGCCCCTAGCGGGAGAGTATACAATGAGCAGTTCTTC. This gives the protein CASSLAPSGRVYNEQFF.